Included here is one T cell receptor (beta chain) sequence, with context. PCR used 60 Vbeta primers and 13 Jbeta primers. Method: immunoSEQ multiplex PCR; TCRdb's copy keeps in-frame clones and lacks some. The repertoire has roughly 36,000 clones, roughly 81% of them found once; the top ten carry approximately 6.3%. This record belongs to a study of cytomegalovirus exposure and HLA in healthy donors. The junction had 4 bases not matched to a gene; V was cut back by 10 bases and J by 1 base. CDR3 size: 14 residues. Germline V gene lookup returns CDR1 ENHRY and CDR2 SYGVKD. This receptor was taken from a man in his thirties or forties in good health and CMV-seronegative. The sample was PBMCs. The rearrangement uses TRBV10-3 and TRBJ2-3; TRBD2 aligns across 11 bases. The DNA for the CDR3 is TGTGCCACCAAGACTAGCGGGGGCACAGATACGCAGTATTTT. Protein: CATKTSGGTDTQYF.